Sequencing of this T cell receptor beta chain was carried out in a study of beta chain features in type 1 diabetes. The CDR3 has 17 residues. V was pared by 0 bases and J by 0 bases, with 15 bases between. The germline V gene encodes CDR1 GTSNPN and CDR2 SVGIG (reference sequence). Investigators reverse transcribed all isolated RNA, so they sequenced expressed TCRB transcripts. TCRdb's table, derived via immunoSEQ multiplex PCR, lists solely in-frame clones and lacks some. Among about 710,000 clones listed, about an eighth were seen once. Whole-study findings and limits: Compared to healthy donors, patients appeared to have naive, central memory and Treg TCRB repertoires that were more alike. In every one of the four CD4+ subsets, TCRB CDR3s were moderately but significantly shorter in Type 1 diabetes patients. Shorter templates might be favored by PCR, equally in patients and controls. Insertions were fewer and deletions more numerous at VDJ junctions in type 1 diabetes patients.

Only a few counts were recorded for this clone. Its target is not known. Isolation of CD4+ naive, central memory, regulatory and stem cell-like memory cells was achieved by sorting via CD45RO/CCR7/CD25/CD127/CD95/CD27. The specimen was naive CD4+ T cells from blood. The chain recombines TRBV30 with TRBJ1-5; D ambiguous. This TCR was recovered from a man in his late teens or twenties with type 1 diabetes. CDR3 in amino acids: CAWSVLEAVNSNQPQHF. The CDR3 DNA follows: TGTGCCTGGAGTGTGTTGGAGGCGGTGAATAGCAATCAGCCCCAGCATTTT.